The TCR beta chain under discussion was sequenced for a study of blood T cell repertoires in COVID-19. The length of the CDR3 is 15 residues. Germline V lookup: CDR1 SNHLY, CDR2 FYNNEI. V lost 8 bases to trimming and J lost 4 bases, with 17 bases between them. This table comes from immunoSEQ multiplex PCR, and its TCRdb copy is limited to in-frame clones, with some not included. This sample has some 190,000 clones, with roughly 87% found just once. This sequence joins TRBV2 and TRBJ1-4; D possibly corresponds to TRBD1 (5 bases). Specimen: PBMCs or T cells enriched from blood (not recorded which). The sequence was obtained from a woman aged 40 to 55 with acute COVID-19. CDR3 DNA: TGTGCCAGCGGAGAACAGGCTTTACTTAATGAAAAACTGTTTTTT. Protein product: CASGEQALLNEKLFF.